The 5 T cell receptor beta chains below were found in one sample sequenced in a study of regulatory T cells in long-lasting Graves disease. This sample's time point: newly diagnosed GD, antithyroid drugs for less than 3 months. Construction of the TCR library relied on RNA isolated from PBMCs. Libraries of TCR beta came from iRepertoire HTBI primers plus Arm-PCR of CDR3 regions. TCRdb re-called the multiplex PCR reads with MiXCR, one entry per CDR3 protein. The sample yields 250,000 or so distinct CDR3 sequences, around 21% seen once. The material was peripheral blood mononuclear cells (PBMCs), obtained at new diagnosis, from a patient treated with antithyroid drugs. All receptors come from a female donor with Graves disease.

To note about this clonotype: Since a much larger clone is just one base distant, this may be a read error. The chain is built from TRBV7-2 and TRBJ1-5; tentative D call: TRBD1 (5 bases). Germline V gene lookup returns CDR1 SGHTA and CDR2 FQGNSA. There are 14 residues in the CDR3. The ends were cut back, 5 bases at V and 7 bases at J, with 15 bases in the middle. CDR3 loop: CASSQFGAGQPQHF. CDR3 nucleotides: TGTGCCAGCAGCCAGTTTGGGGCGGGACAGCCCCAGCATTTT.

This clonotype has ten or more counts. The chain recombines TRBV6-2 or TRBV6-3 with TRBJ2-1, with 7 nucleotides matching TRBD2. V trimming: 5 bases; J trimming: 4 bases; junction bases outside the gene matches: 5. The germline V gene has CDR1 MNHEY and CDR2 SVGEGT. This CDR3 contains 14 residues. The CDR3 DNA follows: TGTGCCAGCAGTCCCAGCGGGGCTTACAATGAGCAGTTCTTC. Encoded protein: CASSPSGAYNEQFF.

A note on this clonotype: This could be a read error, since a much larger clone is one nucleotide away. The CDR3 loop reads CASSLAFGELASTGELFF. DNA for the CDR3: TGTGCCAGCAGCTTAGCGTTCGGGGAACTAGCGTCAACCGGGGAGCTGTTTTTT. The rearrangement joins TRBV7-2 to TRBJ2-2; 7 positions match TRBD2. The germline V gene has CDR1 SGHTA and CDR2 FQGNSA. The CDR3 consists of 18 residues. The V and J ends lost 0 bases and 5 bases, in that order; junction bases with no gene match: 12.

A remark on this clonotype: The junction departs from germline at one end; a sequencing error may be responsible. The chain is built from TRBV12-3 or TRBV12-4 and TRBJ1-1; 7 bases are shared with TRBD1. This CDR3 has 14 amino acids. The CDR3 loop reads CASNLGGRATEAFF. The DNA for the CDR3 is TGTGCCAGCAATTTAGGGGGCAGGGCCACTGAAGCTTTCTTT.

The chain links TRBV12-3 or TRBV12-4 to TRBJ2-3; TRBD2 matches at 13 bases. This CDR3 spans 18 amino acids. J was trimmed by 1 base and V by 3 bases; bases with no gene match: 7. CDR3 bases: TGTGCCAGCAGTTTTCGGACTAGCGGGAGTGGTGGCACAGATACGCAGTATTTT. This translates into CASSFRTSGSGGTDTQYF.